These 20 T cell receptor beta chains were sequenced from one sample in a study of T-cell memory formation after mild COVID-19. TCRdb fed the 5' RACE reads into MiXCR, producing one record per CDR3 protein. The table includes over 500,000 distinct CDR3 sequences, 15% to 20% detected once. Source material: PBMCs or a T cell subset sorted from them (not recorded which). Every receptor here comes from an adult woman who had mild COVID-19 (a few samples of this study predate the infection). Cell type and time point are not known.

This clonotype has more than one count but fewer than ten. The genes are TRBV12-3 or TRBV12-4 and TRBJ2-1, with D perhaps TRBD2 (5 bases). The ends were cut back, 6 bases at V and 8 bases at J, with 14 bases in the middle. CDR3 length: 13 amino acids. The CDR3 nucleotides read TGTGCCAGCAGGGCGGCGCCTAGCTATGAGCAGTTCTTC. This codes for CASRAAPSYEQFF.

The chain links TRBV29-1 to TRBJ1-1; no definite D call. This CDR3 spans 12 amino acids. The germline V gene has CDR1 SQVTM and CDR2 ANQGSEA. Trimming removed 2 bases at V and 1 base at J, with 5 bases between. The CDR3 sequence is CSVEWGNTEAFF. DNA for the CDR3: TGCAGCGTTGAATGGGGGAACACTGAAGCTTTCTTT.

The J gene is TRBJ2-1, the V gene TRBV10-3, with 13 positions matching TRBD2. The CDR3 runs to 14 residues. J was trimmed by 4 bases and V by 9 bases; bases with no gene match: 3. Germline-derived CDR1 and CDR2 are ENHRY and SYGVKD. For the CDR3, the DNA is TGTGCCATGGGGACTAGCGGGATGTACAATGAGCAGTTCTTC. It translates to CAMGTSGMYNEQFF.

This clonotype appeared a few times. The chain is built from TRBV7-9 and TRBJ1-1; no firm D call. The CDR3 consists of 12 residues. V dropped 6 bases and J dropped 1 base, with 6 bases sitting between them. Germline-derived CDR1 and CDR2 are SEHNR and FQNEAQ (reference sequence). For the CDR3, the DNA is TGTGCCAGCAGGAGGGAGAACACTGAAGCTTTCTTT. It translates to CASRRENTEAFF.

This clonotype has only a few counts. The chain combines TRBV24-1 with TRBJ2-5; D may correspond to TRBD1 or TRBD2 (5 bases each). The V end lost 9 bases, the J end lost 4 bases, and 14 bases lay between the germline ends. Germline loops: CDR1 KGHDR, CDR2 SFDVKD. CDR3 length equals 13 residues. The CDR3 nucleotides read TGTGCCACCGGGGACCCTTTAACAGAGACCCAGTACTTC. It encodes CATGDPLTETQYF.

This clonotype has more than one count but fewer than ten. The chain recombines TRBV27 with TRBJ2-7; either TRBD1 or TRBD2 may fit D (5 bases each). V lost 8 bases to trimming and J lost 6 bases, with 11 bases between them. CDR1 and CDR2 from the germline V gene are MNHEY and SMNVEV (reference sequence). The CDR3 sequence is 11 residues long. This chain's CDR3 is CASRTGPEQYF. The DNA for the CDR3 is TGTGCCAGCCGGACGGGACCCGAGCAGTACTTC.

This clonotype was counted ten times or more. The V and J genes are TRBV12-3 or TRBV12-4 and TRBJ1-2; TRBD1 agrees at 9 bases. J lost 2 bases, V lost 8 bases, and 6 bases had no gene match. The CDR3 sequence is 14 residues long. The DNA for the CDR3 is TGTGCCAGCGGCTTGGGGACAGGGAACTATGGCTACACCTTC. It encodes CASGLGTGNYGYTF.

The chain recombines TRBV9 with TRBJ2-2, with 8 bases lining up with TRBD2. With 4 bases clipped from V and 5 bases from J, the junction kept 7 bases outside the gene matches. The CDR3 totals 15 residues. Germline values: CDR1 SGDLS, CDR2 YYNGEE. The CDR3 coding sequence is TGTGCCAGCAGCCCCGCTAGCGGGTTTACCGGGGAGCTGTTTTTT. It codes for CASSPASGFTGELFF.

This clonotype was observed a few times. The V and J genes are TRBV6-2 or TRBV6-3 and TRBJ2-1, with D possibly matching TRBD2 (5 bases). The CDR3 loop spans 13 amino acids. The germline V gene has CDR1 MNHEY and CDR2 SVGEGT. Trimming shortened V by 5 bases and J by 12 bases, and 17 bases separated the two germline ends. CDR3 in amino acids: CASSLGPIEGQFF. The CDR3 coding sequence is TGTGCCAGCAGTCTCGGACCCATAGAGGGGCAGTTCTTC.

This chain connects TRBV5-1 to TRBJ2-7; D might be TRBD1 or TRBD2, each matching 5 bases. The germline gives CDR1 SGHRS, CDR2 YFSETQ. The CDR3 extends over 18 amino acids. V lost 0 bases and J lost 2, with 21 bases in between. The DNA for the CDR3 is TGCGCCAGCAGCTTGGGGGACGTGGGCCGGGTCTCTACCTACGAGCAGTACTTC. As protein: CASSLGDVGRVSTYEQYF.

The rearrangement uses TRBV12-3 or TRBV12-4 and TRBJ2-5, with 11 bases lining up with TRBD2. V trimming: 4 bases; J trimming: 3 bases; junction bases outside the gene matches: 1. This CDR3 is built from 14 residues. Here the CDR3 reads CASSWGLAEETQYF. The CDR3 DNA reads TGTGCCAGCAGTTGGGGACTAGCGGAAGAGACCCAGTACTTC.

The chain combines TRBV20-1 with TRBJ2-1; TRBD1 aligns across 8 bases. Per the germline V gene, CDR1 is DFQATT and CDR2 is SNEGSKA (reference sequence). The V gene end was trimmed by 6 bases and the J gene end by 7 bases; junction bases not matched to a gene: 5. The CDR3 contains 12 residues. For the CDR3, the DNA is TGCAGTGCCCGGACAGGGTCGAATGAGCAGTTCTTC. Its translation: CSARTGSNEQFF.

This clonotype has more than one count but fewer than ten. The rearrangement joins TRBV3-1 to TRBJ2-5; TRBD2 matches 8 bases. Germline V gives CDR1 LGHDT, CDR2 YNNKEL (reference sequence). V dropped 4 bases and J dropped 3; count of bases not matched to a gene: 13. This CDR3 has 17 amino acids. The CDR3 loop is CASSPSRGGSRKETQYF. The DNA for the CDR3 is TGTGCCAGCAGCCCAAGTCGGGGGGGGTCCAGAAAAGAGACCCAGTACTTC.

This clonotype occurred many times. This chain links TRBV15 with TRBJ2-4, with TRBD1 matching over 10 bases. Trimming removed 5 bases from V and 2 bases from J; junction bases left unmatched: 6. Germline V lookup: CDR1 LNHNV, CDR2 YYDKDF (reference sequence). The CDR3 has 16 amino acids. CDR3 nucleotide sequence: TGTGCCACCAGCCTTCGGACAGGGGGATCCAAAAACATTCAGTACTTC. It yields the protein CATSLRTGGSKNIQYF.

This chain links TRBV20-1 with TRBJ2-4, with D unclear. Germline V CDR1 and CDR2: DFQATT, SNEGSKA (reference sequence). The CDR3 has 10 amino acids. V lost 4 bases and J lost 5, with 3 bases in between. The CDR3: CSATENIQYF. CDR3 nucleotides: TGCAGTGCTACGGAAAACATTCAGTACTTC.

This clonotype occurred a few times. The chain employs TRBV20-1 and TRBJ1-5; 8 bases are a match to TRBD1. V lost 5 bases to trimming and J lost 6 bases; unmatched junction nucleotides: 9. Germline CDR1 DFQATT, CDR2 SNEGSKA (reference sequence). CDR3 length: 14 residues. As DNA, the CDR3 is TGCAGTGCTCGTGGACAGGGAATGGGTCAGCCCCAGCATTTT. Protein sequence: CSARGQGMGQPQHF.

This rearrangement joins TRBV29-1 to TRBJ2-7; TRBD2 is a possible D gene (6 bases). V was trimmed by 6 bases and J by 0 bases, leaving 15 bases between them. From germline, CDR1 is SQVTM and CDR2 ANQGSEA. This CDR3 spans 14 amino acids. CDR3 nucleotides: TGCAGCGTGCGGGGACTCAATAGCTCCTACGAGCAGTACTTC. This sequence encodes CSVRGLNSSYEQYF.

The CDR3 protein is CSASRGFYGYTF. As DNA, the CDR3 is TGCAGTGCTAGCAGGGGTTTCTATGGCTACACCTTC. The J gene is TRBJ1-2, the V gene TRBV20-1; weak D call: TRBD1 (6 bases). The CDR3 contains 12 residues. V gave up 3 bases and J gave up 4 bases, with 9 bases separating them. Germline CDR1 reads DFQATT; CDR2 reads SNEGSKA (reference sequence).

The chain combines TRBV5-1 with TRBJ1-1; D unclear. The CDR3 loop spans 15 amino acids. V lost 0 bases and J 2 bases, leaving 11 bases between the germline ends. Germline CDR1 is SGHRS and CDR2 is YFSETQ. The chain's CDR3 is CASSLAAGRNTEAFF. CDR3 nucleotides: TGCGCCAGCAGCTTGGCGGCAGGACGAAACACTGAAGCTTTCTTT.

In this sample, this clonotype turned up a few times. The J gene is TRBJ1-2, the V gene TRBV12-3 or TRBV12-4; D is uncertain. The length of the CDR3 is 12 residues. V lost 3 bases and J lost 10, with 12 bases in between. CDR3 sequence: CASSLRQQSYTF. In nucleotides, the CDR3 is TGTGCCAGCAGTTTGCGGCAGCAATCCTACACCTTC.